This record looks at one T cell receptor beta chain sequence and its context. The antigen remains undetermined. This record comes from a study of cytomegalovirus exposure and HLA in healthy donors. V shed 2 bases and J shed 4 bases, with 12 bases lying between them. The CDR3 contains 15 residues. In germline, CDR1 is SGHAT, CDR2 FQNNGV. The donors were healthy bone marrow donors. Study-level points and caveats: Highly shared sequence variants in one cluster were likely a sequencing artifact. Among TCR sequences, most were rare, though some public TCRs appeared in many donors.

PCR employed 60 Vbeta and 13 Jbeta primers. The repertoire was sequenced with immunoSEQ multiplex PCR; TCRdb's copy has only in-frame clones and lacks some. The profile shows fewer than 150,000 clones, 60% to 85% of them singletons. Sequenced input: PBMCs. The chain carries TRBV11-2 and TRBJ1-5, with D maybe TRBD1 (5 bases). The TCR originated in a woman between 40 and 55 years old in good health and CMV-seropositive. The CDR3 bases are TGTGCCAGCAGCTTATCCCCGGGGGGAAATCAGCCCCAGCATTTT. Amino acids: CASSLSPGGNQPQHF.